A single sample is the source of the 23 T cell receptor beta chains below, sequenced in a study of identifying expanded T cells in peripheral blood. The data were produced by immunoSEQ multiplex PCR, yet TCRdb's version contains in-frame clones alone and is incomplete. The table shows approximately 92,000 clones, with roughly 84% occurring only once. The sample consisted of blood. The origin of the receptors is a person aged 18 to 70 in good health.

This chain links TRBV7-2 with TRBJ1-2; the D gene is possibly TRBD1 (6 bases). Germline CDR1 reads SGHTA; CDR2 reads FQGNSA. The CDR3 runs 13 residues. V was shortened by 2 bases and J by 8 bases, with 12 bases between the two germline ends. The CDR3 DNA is TGTGCCAGCAGCTTAACGGGGGCTAGGGGCTACACCTTC. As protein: CASSLTGARGYTF.

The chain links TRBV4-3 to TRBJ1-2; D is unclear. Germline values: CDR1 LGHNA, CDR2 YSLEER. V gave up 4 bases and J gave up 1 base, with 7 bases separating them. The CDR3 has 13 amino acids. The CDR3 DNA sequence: TGCGCCAGCAGCCGCGAGAATAACTATGGCTACACCTTC. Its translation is CASSRENNYGYTF.

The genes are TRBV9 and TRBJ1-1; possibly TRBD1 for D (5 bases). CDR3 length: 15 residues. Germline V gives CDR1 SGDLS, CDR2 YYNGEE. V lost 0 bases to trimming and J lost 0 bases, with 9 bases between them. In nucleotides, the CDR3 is TGTGCCAGCAGCGTAGGAACAGGTTTGAACACTGAAGCTTTCTTT. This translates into CASSVGTGLNTEAFF.

The CDR3: CAWIDRAADTQYF. The CDR3, as DNA: TGTGCCTGGATAGACAGGGCGGCAGATACGCAGTATTTT. The rearrangement links TRBV30 to TRBJ2-3; 7 nucleotides align to TRBD1. CDR3 length: 13 residues. The V gene's germline CDR1 is GTSNPN and CDR2 SVGIG (reference sequence). Trimming cost V 4 bases and J 4 bases; bases outside gene matches: 5. Complete variable domain (other parts from reference TRBV30 and TRBJ2-3): SQTIHQWPATLVQPVGSPLSLECTVEGTSNPNLYWYRQAAGRGLQLLFYSVGIGQISSEVPQNLSASRPQDRQFILSSKKLLLSDSGFYLCAWIDRAADTQYFGPGTRLTVL.

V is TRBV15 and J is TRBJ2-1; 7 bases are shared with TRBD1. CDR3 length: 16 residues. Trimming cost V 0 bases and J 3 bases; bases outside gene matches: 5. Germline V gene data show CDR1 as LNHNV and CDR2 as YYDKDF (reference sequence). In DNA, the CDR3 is TGTGCCACCAGCAGAGAGAGGGGGCCGTACTACAATGAGCAGTTCTTC. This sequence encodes CATSRERGPYYNEQFF.

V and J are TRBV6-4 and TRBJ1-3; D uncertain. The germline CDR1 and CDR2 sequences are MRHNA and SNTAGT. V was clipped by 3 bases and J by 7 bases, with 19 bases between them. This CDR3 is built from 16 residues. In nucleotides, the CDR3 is TGTGCCAGCAGTGATTGGCCGGCATCAAATGACAACACCATATATTTT. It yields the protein CASSDWPASNDNTIYF.

The CDR3 nucleotides are TGTGCCAGCAGTGAGAGGATTACTGCGGGTACCTTC. Translating gives CASSERITAGTF. The rearrangement joins TRBV2 to TRBJ1-2; D ambiguous. There are 12 residues in the CDR3. Looked up from germline, CDR1 is SNHLY and CDR2 is FYNNEI. The V end was cut by 3 bases, the J end by 14 bases, with 16 bases between.

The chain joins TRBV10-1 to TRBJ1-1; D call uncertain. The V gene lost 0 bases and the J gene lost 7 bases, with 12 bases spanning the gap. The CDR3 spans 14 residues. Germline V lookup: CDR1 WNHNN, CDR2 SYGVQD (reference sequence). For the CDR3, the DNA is TGCGCCAGCAGTGAGTCTTCAGGTTTCGGTGAAGCTTTCTTT. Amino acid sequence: CASSESSGFGEAFF.

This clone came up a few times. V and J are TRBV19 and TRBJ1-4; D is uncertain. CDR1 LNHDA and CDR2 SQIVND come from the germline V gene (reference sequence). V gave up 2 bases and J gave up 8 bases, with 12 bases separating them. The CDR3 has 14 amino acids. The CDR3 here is CASSISGSGEKLFF. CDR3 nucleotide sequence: TGTGCCAGTAGTATATCGGGCTCCGGGGAAAAACTGTTTTTT.

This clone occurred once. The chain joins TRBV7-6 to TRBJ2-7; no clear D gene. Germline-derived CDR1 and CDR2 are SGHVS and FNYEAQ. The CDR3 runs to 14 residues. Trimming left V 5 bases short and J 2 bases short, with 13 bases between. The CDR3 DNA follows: TGTGCCAGCAGCCCAGAAGATGGGCCCTACGAGCAGTACTTC. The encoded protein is CASSPEDGPYEQYF.

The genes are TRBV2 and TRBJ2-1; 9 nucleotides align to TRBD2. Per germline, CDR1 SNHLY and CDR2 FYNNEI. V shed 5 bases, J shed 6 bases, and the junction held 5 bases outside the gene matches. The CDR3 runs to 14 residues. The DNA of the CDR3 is TGTGCCAGCAGTCGCGGGGGGGATCTCAATGAGCAGTTCTTC. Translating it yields CASSRGGDLNEQFF.

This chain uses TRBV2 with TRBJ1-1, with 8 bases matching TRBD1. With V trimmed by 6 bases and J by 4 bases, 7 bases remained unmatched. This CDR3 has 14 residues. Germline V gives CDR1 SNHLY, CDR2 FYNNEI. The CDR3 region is CASRSRTGSTEAFF. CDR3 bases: TGTGCCAGCAGATCGAGGACAGGGAGCACTGAAGCTTTCTTT.

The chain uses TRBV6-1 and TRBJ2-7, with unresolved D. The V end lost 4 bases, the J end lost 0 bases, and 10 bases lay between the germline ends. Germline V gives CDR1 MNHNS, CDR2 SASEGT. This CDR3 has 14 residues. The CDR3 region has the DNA TGTGCCAGCAGTGCGCGGATGAGCTCCTACGAGCAGTACTTC. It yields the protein CASSARMSSYEQYF.

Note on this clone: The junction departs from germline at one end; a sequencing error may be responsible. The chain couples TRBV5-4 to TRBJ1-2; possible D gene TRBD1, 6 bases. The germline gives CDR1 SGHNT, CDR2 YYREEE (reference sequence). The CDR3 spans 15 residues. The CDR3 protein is CASSQARGAYDGYTF. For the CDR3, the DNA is TGCGCCAGCAGCCAAGCTAGGGGGGCTTATGACGGCTACACCTTC.

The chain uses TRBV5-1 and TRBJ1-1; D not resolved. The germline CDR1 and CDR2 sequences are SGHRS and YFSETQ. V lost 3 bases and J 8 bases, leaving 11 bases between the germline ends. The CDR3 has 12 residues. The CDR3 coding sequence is TGCGCCAGCAGCTCCCGTGTCGGAGAAGCTTTCTTT. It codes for CASSSRVGEAFF.

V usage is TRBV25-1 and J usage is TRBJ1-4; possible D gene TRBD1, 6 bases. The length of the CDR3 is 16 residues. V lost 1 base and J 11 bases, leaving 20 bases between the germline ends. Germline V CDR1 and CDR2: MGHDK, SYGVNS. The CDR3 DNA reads TGTGCCAGCAGTGAATTTTTCACCCCGACAGGCGGCAAACTGTTTTTT. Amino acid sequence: CASSEFFTPTGGKLFF.

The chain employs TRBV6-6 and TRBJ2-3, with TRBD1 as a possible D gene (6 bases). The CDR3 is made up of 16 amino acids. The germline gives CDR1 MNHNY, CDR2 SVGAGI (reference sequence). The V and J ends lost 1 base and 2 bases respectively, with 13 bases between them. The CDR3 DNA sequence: TGTGCCAGCAGTTACTATGCCAGGGGCTCCACAGATACGCAGTATTTT. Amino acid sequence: CASSYYARGSTDTQYF.

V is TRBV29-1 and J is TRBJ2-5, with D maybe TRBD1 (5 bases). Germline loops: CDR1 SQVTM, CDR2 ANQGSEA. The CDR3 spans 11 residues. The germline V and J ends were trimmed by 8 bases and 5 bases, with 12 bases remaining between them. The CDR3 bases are TGCAGCTCAGCCCAGGGTGAGACCCAGTACTTC. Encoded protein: CSSAQGETQYF.

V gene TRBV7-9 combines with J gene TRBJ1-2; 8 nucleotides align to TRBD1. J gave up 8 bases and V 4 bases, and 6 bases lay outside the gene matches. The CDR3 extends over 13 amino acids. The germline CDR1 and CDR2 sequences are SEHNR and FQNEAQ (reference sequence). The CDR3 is CASSSDRGSGYTF. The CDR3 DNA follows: TGTGCCAGCAGCTCAGACAGGGGAAGCGGCTACACCTTC.

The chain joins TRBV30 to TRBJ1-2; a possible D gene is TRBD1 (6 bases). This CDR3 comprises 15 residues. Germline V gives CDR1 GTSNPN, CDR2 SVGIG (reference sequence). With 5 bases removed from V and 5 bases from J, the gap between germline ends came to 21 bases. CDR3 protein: CAWESEGGQRYGYTF. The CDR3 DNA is TGTGCCTGGGAGTCGGAGGGGGGCCAGAGGTATGGCTACACCTTC.

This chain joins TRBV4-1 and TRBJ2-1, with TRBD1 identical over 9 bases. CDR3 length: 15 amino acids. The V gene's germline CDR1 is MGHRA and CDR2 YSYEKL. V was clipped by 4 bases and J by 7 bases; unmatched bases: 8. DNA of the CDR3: TGCGCCAGCAGCCGCCCGGGACAGGGACCGAATGAGCAGTTCTTC. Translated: CASSRPGQGPNEQFF.

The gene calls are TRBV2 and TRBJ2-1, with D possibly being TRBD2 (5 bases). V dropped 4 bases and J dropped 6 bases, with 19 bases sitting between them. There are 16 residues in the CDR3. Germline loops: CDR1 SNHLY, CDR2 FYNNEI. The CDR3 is CASSAEDSSGFNEQFF. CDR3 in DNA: TGTGCCAGCAGTGCCGAGGACTCTTCGGGGTTCAATGAGCAGTTCTTC.

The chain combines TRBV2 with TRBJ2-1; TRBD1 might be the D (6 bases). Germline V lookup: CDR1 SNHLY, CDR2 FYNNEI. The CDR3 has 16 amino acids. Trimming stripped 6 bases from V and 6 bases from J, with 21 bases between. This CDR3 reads CASSFQGWMAPNEQFF. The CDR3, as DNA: TGTGCCAGCAGCTTCCAGGGGTGGATGGCCCCCAATGAGCAGTTCTTC.